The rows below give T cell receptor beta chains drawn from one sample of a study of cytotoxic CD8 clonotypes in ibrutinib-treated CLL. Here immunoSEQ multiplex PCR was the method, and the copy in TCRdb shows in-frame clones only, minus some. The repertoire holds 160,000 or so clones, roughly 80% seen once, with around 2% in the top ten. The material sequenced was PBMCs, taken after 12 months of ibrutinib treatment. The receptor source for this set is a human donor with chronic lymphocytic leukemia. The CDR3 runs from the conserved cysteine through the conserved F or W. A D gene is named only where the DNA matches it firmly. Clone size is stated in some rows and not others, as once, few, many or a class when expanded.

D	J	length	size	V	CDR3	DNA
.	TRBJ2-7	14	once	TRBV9	CASSPSTVSYEQYF	TGTGCCAGCAGCCCCTCGACAGTTTCCTACGAGCAGTACTTC
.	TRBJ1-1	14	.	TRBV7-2	CASSLQSGDTEAFF	TGTGCCAGCAGCCTCCAGTCGGGGGACACTGAAGCTTTCTTT
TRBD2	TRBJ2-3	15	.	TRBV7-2	CASSSSGGAWDTQYF	TGTGCCAGCAGCTCTAGCGGGGGGGCTTGGGATACGCAGTATTTT
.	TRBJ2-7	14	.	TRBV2	CATARGRDSYEQYF	TGTGCCACCGCTAGGGGACGGGACTCCTACGAGCAGTACTTC
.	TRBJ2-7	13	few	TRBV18	CASSPDSSYEQYF	TGTGCCAGCTCACCGGACAGTTCCTACGAGCAGTACTTC
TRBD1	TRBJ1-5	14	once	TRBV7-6	CASSGDSGNQPQHF	TGTGCCAGCAGCGGGGACAGCGGAAATCAGCCCCAGCATTTT
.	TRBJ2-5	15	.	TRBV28	CASSSQGTIGETQYF	TGTGCCAGCAGCTCACAGGGTACTATCGGGGAGACCCAGTACTTC
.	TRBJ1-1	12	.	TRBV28	CASRDSNTEAFF	TGTGCCAGCAGAGACTCGAACACTGAAGCTTTCTTT
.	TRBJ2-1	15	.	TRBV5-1	CASSLATSSYNEQFF	TGCGCCAGCAGCTTAGCGACTAGCTCCTACAATGAGCAGTTCTTC
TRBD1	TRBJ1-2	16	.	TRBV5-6	CASGTRWDRTNYGYTF	TGTGCCAGCGGCACCCGGTGGGACAGAACTAACTATGGCTACACCTTC
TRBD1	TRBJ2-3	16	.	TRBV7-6	CASSLERTGMGDTQYF	TGTGCCAGCAGCTTAGAACGGACAGGGATGGGGGATACGCAGTATTTT
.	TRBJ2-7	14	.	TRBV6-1	CASSEVLGVHEQYF	TGTGCCAGCAGTGAAGTTTTAGGGGTCCACGAGCAGTACTTC
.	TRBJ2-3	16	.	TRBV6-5	CASSSDTRRATDTQYF	TGTGCCAGCAGTTCGGACACCCGAAGGGCCACAGATACGCAGTATTTT
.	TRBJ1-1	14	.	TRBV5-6	CASSLSRGNTEAFF	TGTGCCAGCAGCTTATCCCGGGGGAACACTGAAGCTTTCTTT
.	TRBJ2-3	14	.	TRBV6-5	CASRPEFSTDTQYF	TGTGCCAGCAGGCCAGAGTTCAGCACAGATACGCAGTATTTT
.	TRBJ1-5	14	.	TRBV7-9	CASSFAGGAQPQHF	TGTGCCAGCAGCTTTGCGGGGGGCGCCCAGCCCCAGCATTTT
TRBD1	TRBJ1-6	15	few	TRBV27	CASSHRGLWNSPLHF	TGTGCCAGCAGCCACAGGGGGCTGTGGAATTCACCCCTCCACTTT
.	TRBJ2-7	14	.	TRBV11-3	CASSLGGGRYEQYF	TGTGCCAGCAGCTTAGGTGGAGGCAGGTACGAGCAGTACTTC
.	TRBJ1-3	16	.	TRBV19	CASSMGDRNSGNTIYF	TGTGCCAGTAGTATGGGAGACCGAAACTCTGGAAACACCATATATTTT
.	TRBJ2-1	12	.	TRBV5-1	CASSPYDNEQFF	TGCGCCAGCAGCCCCTACGACAATGAGCAGTTCTTC
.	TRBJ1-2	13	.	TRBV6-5	CASGTPAIYGYTF	TGTGCCAGCGGAACCCCTGCCATCTATGGCTACACCTTC
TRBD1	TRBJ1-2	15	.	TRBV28	CASRDPGQGFYGYTF	TGTGCCAGCAGGGATCCGGGACAGGGGTTCTATGGCTACACCTTC
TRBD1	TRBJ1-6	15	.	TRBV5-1	CASSAGQIYNSPLHF	TGCGCCAGCAGCGCGGGACAGATCTATAATTCACCCCTCCACTTT
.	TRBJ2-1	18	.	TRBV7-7	CASSSAPRGIGGTNEQFF	TGTGCTAGCAGCTCCGCACCTCGGGGCATAGGGGGGACCAATGAGCAGTTCTTC
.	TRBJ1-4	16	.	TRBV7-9	CASSLATGRGNEKLFF	TGTGCCAGCAGCTTAGCCACAGGGAGGGGGAATGAAAAACTGTTTTTT
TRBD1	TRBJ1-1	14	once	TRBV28	CASSLRDRLTEAFF	TGTGCCAGCAGTTTAAGGGACAGGCTCACTGAAGCTTTCTTT
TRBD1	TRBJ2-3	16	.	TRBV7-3	CASSQTVAGGPDTQYF	TGTGCCAGCAGCCAAACGGTGGCAGGGGGTCCAGATACGCAGTATTTT
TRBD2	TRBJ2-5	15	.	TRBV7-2	CASSWTSGGQETQYF	TGTGCCAGCAGCTGGACTAGCGGGGGGCAAGAGACCCAGTACTTC
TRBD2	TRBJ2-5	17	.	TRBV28	CASSSPIGLADQETQYF	TGTGCCAGCAGTTCCCCTATCGGGCTAGCGGACCAAGAGACCCAGTACTTC
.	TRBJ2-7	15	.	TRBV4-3	CASSQDRGGGYEQYF	TGCGCCAGCAGCCAAGATAGGGGAGGCGGCTACGAGCAGTACTTC
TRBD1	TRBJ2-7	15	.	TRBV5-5	CASSLGGQGSYEQYF	TGTGCCAGCAGCTTGGGGGGACAGGGGTCCTACGAGCAGTACTTC
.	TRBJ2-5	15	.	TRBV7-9	CASSLGWGGQETQYF	TGTGCCAGCAGCTTAGGTTGGGGGGGCCAGGAGACCCAGTACTTC
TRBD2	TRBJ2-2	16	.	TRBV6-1	CASSEGVAGAVGELFF	TGTGCCAGCAGTGAAGGAGTAGCGGGAGCGGTCGGGGAGCTGTTTTTT
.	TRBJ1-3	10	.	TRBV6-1	CASMENTIYF	TGTGCCAGCATGGAGAACACCATATATTTT
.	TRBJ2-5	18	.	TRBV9	CASSVSLQLGPGKETQYF	TGTGCCAGCAGCGTATCACTCCAGCTGGGGCCCGGCAAGGAGACCCAGTACTTC
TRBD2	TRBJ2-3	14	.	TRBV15	CATRAAGGEDTQYF	TGTGCCACCAGGGCGGCGGGAGGTGAAGATACGCAGTATTTT
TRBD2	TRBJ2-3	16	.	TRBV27	CASSRGLAGLTDTQYF	TGTGCCAGCAGTAGAGGACTAGCGGGGCTCACAGATACGCAGTATTTT
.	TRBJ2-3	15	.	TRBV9	CASSRKRGSTDTQYF	TGTGCCAGCAGCCGAAAAAGGGGGAGCACAGATACGCAGTATTTT
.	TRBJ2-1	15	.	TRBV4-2	CASSPHEGRNNEQFF	TGTGCCAGCAGCCCCCACGAGGGGCGAAACAATGAGCAGTTCTTC
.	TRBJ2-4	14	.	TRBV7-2	CASSPNNAGNIQYF	TGTGCCAGCAGCCCGAACAACGCCGGAAACATTCAGTACTTC
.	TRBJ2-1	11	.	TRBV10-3	CAISGEDGQFF	TGTGCCATCAGTGGGGAGGACGGGCAGTTCTTC
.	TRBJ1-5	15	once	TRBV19	CASSPSSYSNQPQHF	TGTGCCAGTAGCCCCTCCTCTTATAGCAATCAGCCCCAGCATTTT
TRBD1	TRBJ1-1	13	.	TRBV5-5	CASSPDRGTEAFF	TGTGCCAGCAGCCCAGACAGGGGGACTGAAGCTTTCTTT
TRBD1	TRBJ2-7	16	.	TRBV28	CASRQLGTGDSYEQYF	TGTGCCAGCCGCCAACTCGGGACAGGGGACTCCTACGAGCAGTACTTC